The source of this T cell receptor (beta chain) is a study of OX40 agonist ivuxolimab in advanced cancers. Details on this clone: Its antigen is not identified.

TCRdb's copy holds only in-frame clones and misses some; the assay was immunoSEQ multiplex PCR. The sample yields 30,000 to 45,000 clones, roughly 81% seen once. Whole-study results and caveats: At 0.1 to 3.0 mg/kg and by week 6, clonal expansion occurred in CD4+ and CD8+ blood T cells.

The input for sequencing was CD4+ or CD8+ T cells sorted from blood, taken in a trial of the OX40 agonist ivuxolimab. This clonotype originated in an adult with an advanced solid tumor such as melanoma, head and neck, liver or kidney cancer.

The CDR3 sequence: CASSFNPTYEQYF. CDR3 nucleotide sequence: TGTGCCAGCAGCTTTAACCCGACCTACGAGCAGTACTTC. The chain employs TRBV11-3 and TRBJ2-7; no definite D call. Between the trimmed V and J ends, which lost 3 bases and 2 bases, there was a span of 8 bases. Per the germline V gene, CDR1 is SGHNT and CDR2 is YENEEA. This CDR3 spans 13 amino acids.